Listed here are 27 T cell receptor beta chains from one sample, sequenced in a study of OX40 agonist ivuxolimab in advanced cancers. Generated by immunoSEQ multiplex PCR, the TCRdb table keeps only in-frame clones and is missing some. The sample has tens of thousands of clones; under 90% are singletons. The sequencing here drew on CD4+ or CD8+ T cells sorted from blood, taken in a trial of the OX40 agonist ivuxolimab. The receptors originated from an adult with an advanced solid tumor such as melanoma, head and neck, liver or kidney cancer.

The chain employs TRBV7-8 and TRBJ2-1; 7 bases agree with TRBD2. Unmatched junction bases numbered 6, after V lost 4 bases and J lost 0 bases. Germline assignment: CDR1 SGHVS and CDR2 FQNEAQ. This CDR3 has 16 residues. The CDR3 DNA reads as TGTGCCAGCAGCTCCCGCGGGGGAAGCTCCTACAATGAGCAGTTCTTC. It specifies CASSSRGGSSYNEQFF.

In DNA, the CDR3 is TGTGCCACCAGCAGAGAGCAGGGGGGGGAGACCCAGTACTTC. This translates into CATSREQGGETQYF. The chain uses TRBV15 and TRBJ2-5; D might be TRBD1 or TRBD2, each matching 7 bases. The V end lost 0 bases, the J end lost 5 bases, and 10 bases lay between the germline ends. The CDR3 covers 14 residues. Germline loops: CDR1 LNHNV, CDR2 YYDKDF (reference sequence).

The genes are TRBV9 and TRBJ2-1; D not resolved. Germline assignment: CDR1 SGDLS and CDR2 YYNGEE. The CDR3 sequence is 15 residues long. The V and J ends lost 0 bases and 8 bases respectively, with 15 bases between them. Here the CDR3 DNA reads TGTGCCAGCAGCGTAGGGGGATCGGCTCTCGATGAGCAGTTCTTC. Protein product: CASSVGGSALDEQFF. The whole variable domain, filled in from reference TRBV9 and TRBJ2-1, reads DSGVTQTPKHLITATGQRVTLRCSPRSGDLSVYWYQQSLDQGLQFLIQYYNGEERAKGNILERFSAQQFPDLHSELNLSSLELGDSALYFCASSVGGSALDEQFFGPGTRLTVL.

The rearrangement uses TRBV4-2 and TRBJ2-1, with 12 bases aligning to TRBD2. V gave up 1 base and J gave up 3 bases; unmatched junction bases: 4. This CDR3 comprises 17 residues. Germline CDR1 LGHNA, CDR2 YNFKEQ. The CDR3 DNA reads TGTGCCAGCAGCCAAGTGGGACTAGCGGGTAGCTACAATGAGCAGTTCTTC. Its protein product is CASSQVGLAGSYNEQFF.

V is TRBV7-9 and J is TRBJ2-7; 12 nucleotides agree with TRBD2. V trimming: 5 bases; J trimming: 6 bases; junction bases outside the gene matches: 8. Per germline, CDR1 SEHNR and CDR2 FQNEAQ (reference sequence). The CDR3 totals 15 residues. The CDR3 DNA is TGTGCCAGCAGCCCATGGACTAGCGGGACTTCCGAGCAGTACTTC. It translates to CASSPWTSGTSEQYF.

CDR3 in amino acids: CASSVGPYPYEKLFF. CDR3 nucleotide sequence: TGTGCCAGCAGCGTAGGCCCTTATCCTTATGAAAAACTGTTTTTT. This sequence joins TRBV9 and TRBJ1-4; no firm D call. Trimming pared 0 bases from V and 6 bases from J, leaving 12 bases between. Germline V gene sequence: CDR1 SGDLS, CDR2 YYNGEE. This CDR3 is built from 15 residues.

The genes are TRBV21-1 and TRBJ2-2; TRBD1, the D gene given by the table, was not confirmed from the DNA. TRBV21-1 is listed as a pseudogene. The CDR3 runs 21 residues. This CDR3 is CASSKVIKEMSTGNLTGELFF. CDR3 in DNA: TGTGCCAGCAGCAAAGTTATAAAGGAAATGTCGACAGGTAATTTGACCGGGGAGCTGTTTTTT.

This chain joins TRBV4-3 and TRBJ2-6; 7 bases align to TRBD1. Germline CDR1 and CDR2: LGHNA and YSLEER. The CDR3 totals 18 residues. Losses at the gene ends were 0 bases for V and 1 base for J; bases not matched to a gene: 6. In DNA, the CDR3 is TGCGCCAGCAGCCAAGATGCAGGGGGAAAATCTGGGGCCAACGTCCTGACTTTC. Its translation is CASSQDAGGKSGANVLTF.

CDR3 DNA sequence: TGCACCAGCAGCCACCGAGGACAGGGAGTTGGGGAGACCCAGTACTTC. It encodes CTSSHRGQGVGETQYF. The rearrangement uses TRBV1 and TRBJ2-5; the DNA was not used to check the table's D call, TRBD1. TRBV1 is an annotated pseudogene. The CDR3 loop spans 16 amino acids.

This clone was seen repeatedly, ten times or more. The chain recombines TRBV10-3 with TRBJ1-5; TRBD1 agrees at 9 bases. This CDR3 spans 13 amino acids. Germline V lookup: CDR1 ENHRY, CDR2 SYGVKD. V was pared by 4 bases and J by 5 bases, with 0 bases of the junction left unmatched. The CDR3 protein is CAISGQGDQPQHF. CDR3 in DNA: TGTGCCATCAGTGGACAGGGGGATCAGCCCCAGCATTTT.

The chain links TRBV5-1 to TRBJ2-5; D is possibly TRBD1 (6 bases). V was cut by 5 bases and J by 1 base, with 12 bases left in between. The CDR3 has 14 amino acids. Germline values: CDR1 SGHRS, CDR2 YFSETQ. The CDR3 spells CASSTGTRQETQYF. The CDR3 nucleotides read TGCGCCAGCAGTACCGGGACACGCCAAGAGACCCAGTACTTC.

The V gene is TRBV7-9, the J gene TRBJ2-7, with D maybe TRBD2 (6 bases). CDR1 is SEHNR, CDR2 FQNEAQ, per germline (reference sequence). V was cut by 5 bases and J by 2 bases, with 10 bases left in between. The length of the CDR3 is 13 residues. CDR3 DNA: TGTGCCAGCAGCCCCCCGGGGGCCTACGAGCAGTACTTC. It encodes CASSPPGAYEQYF.

The sample holds one count of this clone. The J gene is TRBJ2-5, the V gene TRBV23-1, with D perhaps assigned TRBD1 or TRBD2 (6 bases each). TRBV23-1 is assigned to the ORF class and has an uncertain function. This CDR3 region has 19 residues. The germline V and J ends were trimmed by 1 base and 4 bases, with 25 bases remaining between them. CDR3 sequence reads: CASSQLSLRARGGLETQYF. As DNA, the CDR3 is TGCGCCAGCAGTCAATTATCTCTCCGGGCCAGGGGAGGATTAGAGACCCAGTACTTC.

CDR3 coding DNA: TGTGCCAGCAGCCCCCGCGGGGGGCCCTATGGCTACACCTTC. Translated: CASSPRGGPYGYTF. The chain combines TRBV9 with TRBJ1-2, with a weak D call TRBD1 (6 bases). Germline V lookup: CDR1 SGDLS, CDR2 YYNGEE. The CDR3 length is 14 residues. V was clipped by 4 bases and J by 4 bases, with 14 bases between them.

The V and J genes are TRBV5-1 and TRBJ2-2; D uncertain. The V end was cut by 0 bases, the J end by 1 base, with 4 bases between. CDR3 length: 14 amino acids. Germline CDR1 SGHRS, CDR2 YFSETQ. In DNA form, the CDR3 reads TGCGCCAGCAGCTTGGCAGGGAACACCGGGGAGCTGTTTTTT. Protein sequence: CASSLAGNTGELFF.

The chain uses TRBV7-9 and TRBJ2-5; possibly TRBD2 for D (5 bases). The length of the CDR3 is 18 residues. V shed 5 bases and J shed 1 base, with 23 bases lying between them. Germline CDR1 is SEHNR and CDR2 is FQNEAQ (reference sequence). The CDR3 sequence is CASSPFGRHPGVQETQYF. CDR3 DNA sequence: TGTGCCAGCAGCCCATTCGGACGGCACCCCGGGGTCCAAGAGACCCAGTACTTC.

The chain carries TRBV4-1 and TRBJ2-2, with D maybe TRBD2 (6 bases). Germline V lookup: CDR1 MGHRA, CDR2 YSYEKL. Trimming removed 0 bases from V and 5 bases from J, with 10 bases in between. The CDR3 consists of 15 residues. The CDR3 nucleotides read TGCGCCAGCAGCCAAGATCGGGGGAGAACCGGGGAGCTGTTTTTT. Amino acids: CASSQDRGRTGELFF.

The chain joins TRBV6-5 to TRBJ1-1; D gene unclear. The CDR3 is 12 residues long. V lost 2 bases and J 10 bases, leaving 11 bases between the germline ends. CDR1 is MNHEY and CDR2 is SVGAGI in the germline V gene. CDR3 region: CASSYAGLGAFF. CDR3 sequence (DNA): TGTGCCAGCAGTTACGCCGGATTGGGAGCTTTCTTT.

This clone occurred once. The chain combines TRBV2 with TRBJ2-7; 7 positions match TRBD2. The CDR3 runs 13 residues. CDR1 and CDR2 (germline): SNHLY, FYNNEI. V was clipped by 3 bases and J by 3 bases; unmatched bases: 2. CDR3: CASSEGGNYEQYF. The CDR3 DNA is TGTGCCAGCAGTGAGGGGGGGAACTACGAGCAGTACTTC. Full variable domain (remainder filled in from reference TRBV2 and TRBJ2-7): EPEVTQTPSHQVTQMGQEVILRCVPISNHLYFYWYRQILGQKVEFLVSFYNNEISEKSEIFDDQFSVERPDGSNFTLKIRSTKLEDSAMYFCASSEGGNYEQYFGPGTRLTVT.

This clone was seen more than once but under ten times. The gene calls are TRBV11-3 and TRBJ2-7; 9 bases are shared with TRBD2. CDR3 length equals 17 residues. The germline CDR1 and CDR2 sequences are SGHNT and YENEEA. V trimming: 5 bases; J trimming: 2 bases; junction bases outside the gene matches: 13. The CDR3 DNA follows: TGTGCCAGCAGCAACCCTGATAGCGGGAGCTCGACCTACGAGCAGTACTTC. This sequence encodes CASSNPDSGSSTYEQYF.

Concerning this clone itself: A much bigger clone sits one base away, suggesting this may be a read error. The CDR3 DNA reads TGTGCCAGCAGCTTAGACACTGAAGCTTTCTTT. Protein sequence: CASSLDTEAFF. This chain joins TRBV11-3 and TRBJ1-1; D call uncertain. This CDR3 has 11 amino acids. The ends were cut back, 0 bases at V and 4 bases at J, with 0 bases in the middle. CDR1 and CDR2 (germline): SGHNT, YENEEA.

The genes are TRBV6-6 and TRBJ1-2; D not resolved. Germline V lookup: CDR1 MNHNY, CDR2 SVGAGI (reference sequence). V gave up 2 bases and J gave up 2 bases, with 12 bases separating them. The CDR3 is made up of 15 amino acids. This CDR3 is CASSYRGGLNYGYTF. The DNA for the CDR3 is TGTGCCAGCAGTTACCGCGGAGGGCTAAACTATGGCTACACCTTC.

The chain employs TRBV11-1 and TRBJ1-1, with D unclear. V gave up 6 bases and J gave up 1 base, with 9 bases separating them. Germline V gene data show CDR1 as SGHAT and CDR2 as FQDESV (reference sequence). The CDR3 is 13 residues long. The CDR3 sequence is CASSFQTNTEAFF. DNA of the CDR3: TGTGCCAGCAGTTTTCAAACGAACACTGAAGCTTTCTTT. Complete variable domain (other parts from reference TRBV11-1 and TRBJ1-1): EAEVAQSPRYKITEKSQAVAFWCDPISGHATLYWYRQILGQGPELLVQFQDESVVDDSQLPKDRFSAERLKGVDSTLKIQPAELGDSAMYLCASSFQTNTEAFFGQGTRLTVV.

The chain uses TRBV25-1 and TRBJ1-3; 7 bases agree with TRBD1. The CDR3 runs 17 residues. Unmatched junction bases numbered 12, after V lost 6 bases and J lost 1 base. Germline loops: CDR1 MGHDK, CDR2 SYGVNS. The CDR3 protein is CASRGGKGARSGNTIYF. CDR3 nucleotides: TGTGCCAGCAGGGGAGGAAAGGGGGCTAGATCTGGAAACACCATATATTTT. Variable domain in full (rest from reference TRBV25-1 and TRBJ1-3): EADIYQTPRYLVIGTGKKITLECSQTMGHDKMYWYQQDPGMELHLIHYSYGVNSTEKGDLSSESTVSRIRTEHFPLTLESARPSHTSQYLCASRGGKGARSGNTIYFGEGSWLTVV.

The J gene is TRBJ1-2, the V gene TRBV7-9; 11 bases match TRBD1. This CDR3 has 15 amino acids. Trimming removed 4 bases from V and 7 bases from J; junction bases left unmatched: 8. Germline V lookup: CDR1 SEHNR, CDR2 FQNEAQ (reference sequence). As DNA, the CDR3 is TGTGCCAGCAGCTCTACCGGGACAGGGGGGGCTGGCTACACCTTC. Translating gives CASSSTGTGGAGYTF.

The chain is built from TRBV9 and TRBJ1-1, with a weak D call TRBD1 (6 bases). Trimming shortened V by 0 bases and J by 4 bases, and 13 bases separated the two germline ends. Germline V gene data show CDR1 as SGDLS and CDR2 as YYNGEE. This CDR3 has 15 residues. The CDR3 DNA reads TGTGCCAGCAGCGTAGGGGCAACAGGGCGCACTGAAGCTTTCTTT. The encoded protein is CASSVGATGRTEAFF.

The chain links TRBV9 to TRBJ1-2, with D perhaps matching TRBD1 (5 bases). Germline V gives CDR1 SGDLS, CDR2 YYNGEE. The CDR3 has 14 residues. V lost 0 bases, J lost 2 bases, and 8 bases lay in between. CDR3 bases: TGTGCCAGCAGCGTAGGGCAGGGCAACTATGGCTACACCTTC. This translates into CASSVGQGNYGYTF.